The 23 T cell receptor beta chains given below trace back to one sample, sequenced in a study of blood T cell repertoires in COVID-19. Produced via immunoSEQ multiplex PCR; TCRdb's table is partial and in-frame only. Of around 50,000 clones listed, around 82% are singletons. The material sequenced was peripheral blood. These TCRs come from a man in his forties with acute or convalescent COVID-19.

This rearrangement joins TRBV9 to TRBJ2-1, with D perhaps matching TRBD2 (6 bases). CDR1 is SGDLS and CDR2 is YYNGEE in the germline V gene. Trimming took off 4 bases at V and 6 bases at J, with 14 bases between the two ends. The CDR3 contains 14 residues. CDR3 DNA: TGTGCCAGCAGCTTCGGGGGAACGATCAATGAGCAGTTCTTC. It codes for CASSFGGTINEQFF.

The chain links TRBV29-1 to TRBJ1-6; 10 bases fit TRBD1. CDR3 length: 19 amino acids. Trimming at V came to 7 bases and at J to 7 bases, leaving 22 bases not matched to a gene. CDR1 is SQVTM and CDR2 is ANQGSEA in the germline V gene. CDR3 residues: CSDTSRTGGNHLPNSPLHF. In DNA form, the CDR3 reads TGCAGCGACACAAGCCGGACAGGGGGAAACCACCTGCCAAATTCACCCCTCCACTTT.

The chain joins TRBV7-2 to TRBJ2-1, with 10 nucleotides matching TRBD2. J was trimmed by 4 bases and V by 5 bases; bases with no gene match: 5. This CDR3 is built from 15 residues. In germline, CDR1 is SGHTA, CDR2 FQGNSA. CDR3 residues: CASSKQAGGYNEQFF. CDR3 DNA sequence: TGTGCCAGCAGCAAACAAGCGGGGGGGTACAATGAGCAGTTCTTC.

This clone was seen more than once but under ten times. The V gene is TRBV5-6, the J gene TRBJ2-5, with 11 nucleotides matching TRBD2. CDR3 size: 18 residues. After removal of 0 bases from V and 5 bases from J, the junction contained 12 bases not matched to a gene. The germline gives CDR1 SGHDT, CDR2 YYEEEE. CDR3 nucleotide sequence: TGTGCCAGCAGCTTGGACCTAGTAGCGGGGGGGCAAGGGGAGACCCAGTACTTC. Amino acid sequence: CASSLDLVAGGQGETQYF.

V and J are TRBV5-4 and TRBJ1-2; TRBD1 aligns across 8 bases. Germline trimming cut 0 bases from V and 4 bases from J; bases unmatched to any gene: 2. Germline V gene data show CDR1 as SGHNT and CDR2 as YYREEE (reference sequence). The CDR3 length is 14 residues. The CDR3 bases are TGTGCCAGCAGCTTGGACGGACAGGGCTATGGCTACACCTTC. Its protein product is CASSLDGQGYGYTF.

The CDR3 coding sequence is TGTGCCAGCAGCCAAGCGGCGGAGGGTGAAACTGAAGCTTTCTTT. Protein product: CASSQAAEGETEAFF. The chain is built from TRBV3-1 (or the pseudogene TRBV3-2) and TRBJ1-1; D is unclear. CDR3 length: 15 amino acids. The V end was cut by 1 base, the J end by 5 bases, with 14 bases between. The germline V gene encodes CDR1 LGHDT and CDR2 YNNKEL (reference sequence).

This chain connects TRBV21-1 to TRBJ2-7; TRBD1 is the table's D call, not checked against the DNA. TRBV21-1 is given as a pseudogene. The CDR3 loop spans 16 amino acids. The chain's CDR3 is CASSARTGSAFVEQYF. The CDR3 DNA follows: TGTGCCAGCAGCGCCCGGACAGGTTCGGCTTTCGTCGAGCAGTACTTC.

V gene TRBV24-1 combines with J gene TRBJ2-3, with TRBD2 as a possible D gene (7 bases). The CDR3 sequence is 16 residues long. In germline, CDR1 is KGHDR, CDR2 SFDVKD. V lost 1 base and J lost 2, with 12 bases in between. The CDR3 DNA is TGTGCCACCAGTGATTTAGGGGGGGACATCACAGATACGCAGTATTTT. This translates into CATSDLGGDITDTQYF.

V is TRBV28 and J is TRBJ2-6, with a weak D call TRBD1 (5 bases). The CDR3 spans 17 residues. Looked up from germline, CDR1 is MDHEN and CDR2 is SYDVKM. Trimming removed 4 bases at V and 2 bases at J, with 15 bases between. CDR3 in DNA: TGTGCCAGCAGTTCTCGCTTTAAGGGGACTGGGGCCAACGTCCTGACTTTC. It is translated as CASSSRFKGTGANVLTF.

The chain uses TRBV19 and TRBJ2-3; tentatively, D is TRBD2 (5 bases). The CDR3 contains 13 residues. Trimming cost V 6 bases and J 6 bases, with 13 bases left between them. Germline-derived CDR1 and CDR2 are LNHDA and SQIVND (reference sequence). The CDR3 here is CASSTRVADTQYF. CDR3 nucleotides: TGTGCCAGTAGCACTAGGGTTGCCGATACGCAGTATTTT. Drawing the rest from reference TRBV19 and TRBJ2-3, the complete variable domain is DGGITQSPKYLFRKEGQNVTLSCEQNLNHDAMYWYRQDPGQGLRLIYYSQIVNDFQKGDIAEGYSVSREKKESFPLTVTSAQKNPTAFYLCASSTRVADTQYFGPGTRLTVL.

This clone is categorized as large. The chain is built from TRBV10-1 and TRBJ1-1; weak D call: TRBD1 (5 bases). CDR3 length: 13 amino acids. Germline V gene data show CDR1 as WNHNN and CDR2 as SYGVQD (reference sequence). Trimming stripped 9 bases from V and 1 base from J, with 12 bases between. In nucleotides, the CDR3 is TGCGCCAGTTCCGGGACTCAGAACACTGAAGCTTTCTTT. This codes for CASSGTQNTEAFF.

This clone was counted between two and nine times. The chain carries TRBV4-1 and TRBJ2-2; D is perhaps TRBD1 (7 bases). Germline CDR1 MGHRA, CDR2 YSYEKL. V was cut by 0 bases and J by 2 bases, with 16 bases left in between. The CDR3 sequence is 18 residues long. The CDR3 spells CASSQERSQGGNTGELFF. CDR3 nucleotides: TGCGCCAGCAGCCAAGAAAGGTCGCAGGGGGGTAACACCGGGGAGCTGTTTTTT.

DNA for the CDR3: TGCGCCAGCAGTGGGACAGTAATCAATGAGCAGTTCTTC. This encodes CASSGTVINEQFF. This chain links TRBV10-1 with TRBJ2-1, with a possible D match to TRBD1 (6 bases). CDR3 size: 13 residues. Per the germline V gene, CDR1 is WNHNN and CDR2 is SYGVQD (reference sequence). The germline V and J ends were trimmed by 4 bases and 6 bases, with 10 bases remaining between them.

The rearrangement links TRBV7-9 to TRBJ2-6; TRBD1 matches at 8 bases. Trimming took 2 bases from V and 11 from J; bases not matched to a gene: 5. Germline assignment: CDR1 SEHNR and CDR2 FQNEAQ (reference sequence). The CDR3 sequence is 14 residues long. The CDR3 region is CASSLQGASYVLTF. CDR3 DNA: TGTGCCAGCAGCTTACAGGGGGCTAGTTACGTCCTGACTTTC. Variable domain in full (rest from reference TRBV7-9 and TRBJ2-6): DTGVSQNPRHKITKRGQNVTFRCDPISEHNRLYWYRQTLGQGPEFLTYFQNEAQLEKSRLLSDRFSAERPKGSFSTLEIQRTEQGDSAMYLCASSLQGASYVLTFGAGSRLTVL.

This chain uses TRBV2 with TRBJ2-5; 8 positions match TRBD2. The CDR3 runs to 14 residues. Unmatched junction bases numbered 9, after V lost 7 bases and J lost 5 bases. CDR1 and CDR2 (germline): SNHLY, FYNNEI. As DNA, the CDR3 is TGTGCCAGCAACCGACGGGGGGGTATGGAGACCCAGTACTTC. Its translation is CASNRRGGMETQYF.

V is TRBV9 and J is TRBJ2-2, with TRBD2 as a possible D gene (5 bases). V lost 3 bases and J lost 5, with 17 bases in between. This CDR3 contains 16 residues. CDR1 and CDR2 from the germline V gene are SGDLS and YYNGEE. The CDR3 DNA follows: TGTGCCAGCAGCGCCGCGGGTGGCTCGGGAACCGGGGAGCTGTTTTTT. Residues: CASSAAGGSGTGELFF.

The J gene is TRBJ2-7, the V gene TRBV9; 10 bases are shared with TRBD1. The CDR3 covers 14 residues. Per germline, CDR1 SGDLS and CDR2 YYNGEE. With V trimmed by 3 bases and J by 2 bases, 2 bases remained unmatched. The CDR3 protein is CASSGGQGTYEQYF. The CDR3 region has the DNA TGTGCCAGCAGCGGGGGACAGGGGACCTACGAGCAGTACTTC.

This clone was detected once. This chain uses TRBV19 with TRBJ2-3, with 10 nucleotides matching TRBD2. This CDR3 contains 17 residues. Germline V gene lookup returns CDR1 LNHDA and CDR2 SQIVND (reference sequence). The V segment lost 9 bases and the J segment 2 bases; nucleotides outside the gene matches: 14. The DNA of the CDR3 is TGTGCCAGCCGGCGAAAAGCACTAGCGGGGCACACAGATACGCAGTATTTT. Its protein is CASRRKALAGHTDTQYF.

This clone turned up a few times. This rearrangement joins TRBV4-1 to TRBJ2-1, with D perhaps matching TRBD2 (5 bases). The ends were cut back, 1 base at V and 4 bases at J, with 14 bases in the middle. The germline V gene has CDR1 MGHRA and CDR2 YSYEKL. The CDR3 covers 16 residues. As DNA, the CDR3 is TGCGCCAGCAGCCAAGTACGGGGTAATGGTTACAATGAGCAGTTCTTC. It encodes CASSQVRGNGYNEQFF.

The rearrangement uses TRBV6-5 and TRBJ1-2; D perhaps matches TRBD1 (5 bases). This CDR3 has 13 amino acids. The germline CDR1 and CDR2 sequences are MNHEY and SVGAGI. V was cut by 9 bases and J by 11 bases, with 22 bases left in between. The CDR3 DNA follows: TGTGCCAGGAGGATGGAGGGACTTCCTATTTACACCTTC. Translated, it gives CARRMEGLPIYTF.

This chain links TRBV6-5 with TRBJ1-3; D ambiguous. The V and J ends lost 5 bases and 0 bases respectively, with 8 bases between them. This CDR3 has 14 residues. CDR1 is MNHEY, CDR2 SVGAGI, per germline. CDR3 nucleotide sequence: TGTGCCAGCAGTCGCGGCTACTCTGGAAACACCATATATTTT. Translation: CASSRGYSGNTIYF.

V is TRBV6-5 and J is TRBJ1-1; 8 bases are a match to TRBD1. With V trimmed by 6 bases and J by 7 bases, 7 bases remained unmatched. The CDR3 extends over 13 amino acids. CDR1 is MNHEY and CDR2 is SVGAGI in the germline V gene. This chain's CDR3 is CASRGDRSSEAFF. The DNA for the CDR3 is TGTGCCAGCAGAGGGGACAGGTCTAGTGAAGCTTTCTTT.

The rearrangement uses TRBV5-4 and TRBJ1-5, with TRBD1 matching over 10 bases. V lost 5 bases and J lost 6; bases outside the gene matches: 5. Germline V CDR1 and CDR2: SGHNT, YYREEE (reference sequence). The CDR3 extends over 14 amino acids. The CDR3 bases are TGTGCCAGCAGTTCGGACAGGGGGTTTCAGCCCCAGCATTTT. It encodes CASSSDRGFQPQHF.